The 16 T cell receptor beta chains in this list originate from one sample, sequenced in a study of blood T cells in healthy people across ages. Using a J-beta primer mix together with a sample-barcoded 5' primer, a second PCR was run for roughly 7 to 11 cycles. TCRdb called the 5' RACE reads again in MiXCR, with one record for every CDR3 protein. The sample records more than 500,000 distinct CDR3 sequences, 27% being singletons. Sequences were obtained from blood. These receptors were taken from a woman between 70 and 85 years old in good health.

In its sample, this clonotype was seen a few times. One end of the junction is discordant with germline, which a read error may explain. The genes are TRBV2 and TRBJ1-2, with D possibly matching TRBD1 (5 bases). The germline V gene encodes CDR1 SNHLY and CDR2 FYNNEI. The CDR3 contains 14 residues. The CDR3 region is CASTGGTGRYGYTF. The CDR3 coding sequence is TGTGCTAGCACGGGGGGTACAGGCCGCTATGGCTACACCTTC.

The chain links TRBV4-3 to TRBJ2-5; 9 bases align to TRBD2. The germline V gene encodes CDR1 LGHNA and CDR2 YSLEER. Germline trimming cut 1 base from V and 6 bases from J; bases unmatched to any gene: 9. The length of the CDR3 is 16 residues. CDR3 residues: CASSQGGLAGRQTQYF. The CDR3 nucleotides read TGCGCCAGCAGCCAAGGGGGGCTAGCGGGGCGACAGACCCAGTACTTC.

This clonotype was detected many times. This rearrangement joins TRBV7-8 to TRBJ2-1, with 9 positions matching TRBD1. Germline CDR1 and CDR2: SGHVS and FQNEAQ. The CDR3 runs 13 residues. Germline trimming cut 5 bases from V and 5 bases from J; bases unmatched to any gene: 1. DNA of the CDR3: TGTGCCAGCAGCCGGACAGGGGACAATGAGCAGTTCTTC. Translating gives CASSRTGDNEQFF.

The V call is TRBV7-2, the J call TRBJ1-1, with 7 bases fitting TRBD1. CDR1 and CDR2 from the germline V gene are SGHTA and FQGNSA. CDR3 length equals 16 residues. V was clipped by 1 base and J by 4 bases; unmatched bases: 9. The CDR3 protein is CASSLEGTVRGTEAFF. DNA of the CDR3: TGTGCCAGCAGCTTAGAGGGGACAGTAAGAGGCACTGAAGCTTTCTTT.

This clonotype was observed a handful of times. The chain carries TRBV20-1 and TRBJ2-5; 8 positions match TRBD2. This CDR3 is 12 amino acids long. J was trimmed by 10 bases and V by 1 base; bases with no gene match: 5. CDR1 is DFQATT, CDR2 SNEGSKA, per germline (reference sequence). The CDR3 reads CSARASGTSQYF. CDR3 DNA: TGCAGTGCTAGAGCTTCGGGGACTAGCCAGTACTTC.

The chain is built from TRBV9 and TRBJ2-5; a weak D match, TRBD1 (5 bases). The end of the DNA is better explained by TRBJ2-1, so the J call may be wrong. Germline V gene sequence: CDR1 SGDLS, CDR2 YYNGEE. CDR3 size: 13 residues. This CDR3 reads CASSTLDWTEQFF. The CDR3 nucleotides are TGTGCCAGCAGCACGCTAGATTGGACAGAGCAGTTCTTC.

V and J are TRBV3-1 and TRBJ2-5; D is perhaps TRBD1 (6 bases). The closer fit of TRBJ2-7 to the DNA end suggests the J call may be wrong. Germline V gene sequence: CDR1 LGHDT, CDR2 YNNKEL (reference sequence). The CDR3 totals 15 residues. In DNA form, the CDR3 reads TGTGCCAGCAGCCAACCCTCACAGGGTGCCGGCGAGCAGTACTTC. Translating it yields CASSQPSQGAGEQYF.

This clonotype was detected many times. The genes are TRBV5-1 and TRBJ2-1; the D gene is possibly TRBD1 (6 bases). The DNA end is more similar to TRBJ2-7, so the J call may be wrong. This CDR3 has 14 amino acids. Germline CDR1 SGHRS, CDR2 YFSETQ. The CDR3 region is CASSLGTESYEQYF. Written as DNA, the CDR3 is TGCGCCAGCAGCTTGGGGACAGAATCCTACGAGCAGTACTTC.

The chain couples TRBV5-1 to TRBJ2-3; D unresolved. CDR1 is SGHRS and CDR2 is YFSETQ in the germline V gene. Deletions cut 4 bases from V and 0 bases from J, with 12 bases between. The CDR3 has 15 amino acids. The CDR3 DNA is TGCGCCAGCAGCCCCCAAAAGTCGAGCACAGATACGCAGTATTTT. It yields the protein CASSPQKSSTDTQYF.

V usage is TRBV20-1 and J usage is TRBJ1-1, with D unresolved. Per the germline V gene, CDR1 is DFQATT and CDR2 is SNEGSKA (reference sequence). The CDR3 has 11 residues. DNA for the CDR3: TGCAGCGCCGGGCGGAACACTGAAGCTTTCTTT. Residues: CSAGRNTEAFF.

The chain couples TRBV9 to TRBJ2-5; D is perhaps TRBD2 (5 bases). The CDR3 is made up of 13 amino acids. Germline V gives CDR1 SGDLS, CDR2 YYNGEE. The V and J ends lost 3 bases and 5 bases respectively, with 11 bases between them. The CDR3 coding sequence is TGTGCCAGCAGCGGGACTTATGGGGAGACCCAGTACTTC. Encoded protein: CASSGTYGETQYF.

This clonotype was seen a handful of times. The V call is TRBV2, the J call TRBJ1-6; TRBD1 might be the D (5 bases). Germline V gives CDR1 SNHLY, CDR2 FYNNEI. V shed 4 bases and J shed 7 bases, with 17 bases lying between them. The CDR3 extends over 16 amino acids. The CDR3 DNA is TGTGCCAGCAGTGTATGGGGGGACGCTAGAAATTCACCCCTCCACTTT. It is translated as CASSVWGDARNSPLHF.

This rearrangement joins TRBV12-3 or TRBV12-4 to TRBJ1-2; possibly TRBD1 for D (6 bases). The V gene lost 7 bases and the J gene lost 7 bases, with 16 bases spanning the gap. This CDR3 has 13 amino acids. The CDR3 here is CASTLGPQGGYTF. The CDR3 DNA sequence: TGTGCCAGCACCCTCGGCCCACAGGGTGGCTACACCTTC.

On this clonotype: A read error may be the cause here, since a much bigger clone is one base away. The rearrangement uses TRBV7-2 and TRBJ2-5, with a tentative D call TRBD2 (6 bases). This CDR3 is built from 14 residues. V was cut by 2 bases and J by 7 bases, with 14 bases left in between. Looked up from germline, CDR1 is SGHTA and CDR2 is FQGNSA. The chain's CDR3 is CASSLWRGVGTQYF. The CDR3 DNA reads TGTGCCAGCAGCTTATGGCGGGGAGTAGGGACCCAGTACTTC.

J is TRBJ1-2 and V is TRBV2; D not certain. The V gene lost 6 bases and the J gene lost 0 bases, with 8 bases spanning the gap. Germline CDR1 reads SNHLY; CDR2 reads FYNNEI. The CDR3 is 13 amino acids. In DNA form, the CDR3 reads TGTGCCAGCAGGACGGAAGCTAACTATGGCTACACCTTC. Protein: CASRTEANYGYTF.

The sample holds one count of this clonotype. This chain links TRBV27 with TRBJ2-7; the match to TRBD1 covers 7 bases. In germline, CDR1 is MNHEY, CDR2 SMNVEV (reference sequence). The CDR3 sequence is 14 residues long. The V segment lost 5 bases and the J segment 2 bases; nucleotides outside the gene matches: 6. The DNA of the CDR3 is TGTGCCAGCAGTCTGTTTCAGGGGGCCTACGAGCAGTACTTC. Its protein is CASSLFQGAYEQYF.